Listed here is a single T cell receptor (beta chain). The sample belongs to a study of blood T cell repertoires in COVID-19. For the study at large: Material from acute and convalescent COVID-19 was sourced from the United States, Italy and Spain. The cDNA or gDNA used as material had been derived from T cells, B-cell-depleted T cells, or PBMCs.

The CDR3 has 16 amino acids. Germline trimming cut 5 bases from V and 2 bases from J; bases unmatched to any gene: 10. CDR1 and CDR2 (germline): MNHEY, SMNVEV (reference sequence). In the original analysis: Amplifying reference gene primers gave estimates of nucleated cell counts. Profiled with immunoSEQ multiplex PCR; TCRdb holds only in-frame clones, not every one. The DNA gave D and trimming, while V, J and clone size come from that table. The sample carries under 85,000 clones, 84% recorded once. The gene calls are TRBV27 and TRBJ2-3, with 7 nucleotides matching TRBD1. The TCR originated in a man aged 45-60 years with acute or convalescent COVID-19. Sequenced sample: peripheral blood. CDR3 DNA sequence: TGTGCCAGCAGTACCAACCGGGACAGTTTCACAGATACGCAGTATTTT. It encodes CASSTNRDSFTDTQYF.